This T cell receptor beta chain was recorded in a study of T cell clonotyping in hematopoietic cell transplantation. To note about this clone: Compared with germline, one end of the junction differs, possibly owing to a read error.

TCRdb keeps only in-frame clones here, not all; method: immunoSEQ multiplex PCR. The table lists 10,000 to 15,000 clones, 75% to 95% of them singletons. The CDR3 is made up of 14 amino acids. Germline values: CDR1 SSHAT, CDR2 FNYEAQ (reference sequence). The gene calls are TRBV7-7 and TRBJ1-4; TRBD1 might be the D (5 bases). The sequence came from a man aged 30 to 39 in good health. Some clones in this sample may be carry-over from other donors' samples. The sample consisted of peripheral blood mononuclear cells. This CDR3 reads CASSQNPSGGKLFF. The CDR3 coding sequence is TGTGCTAGCAGCCAAAACCCATCCGGGGGAAAACTGTTTTTT.